These 18 T cell receptor beta chains came from one sample sequenced in a study of shared clonotypes between healthy human individuals. TCRdb's copy holds only in-frame clones and misses some; the assay was immunoSEQ multiplex PCR. The data contain approximately 500,000 clones, 95% to 97% of them singletons. The sequenced sample was naive CD4+ T cells sorted from blood. Specified subset: CD45RA+ positively selected. The source of these receptors is a woman in her 30s in good health.

The chain joins TRBV7-3 to TRBJ2-5; D is unresolved. Germline loops: CDR1 SGHTA, CDR2 FQGTGA. V was cut by 5 bases and J by 5 bases, with 12 bases left in between. The CDR3 loop spans 13 amino acids. The CDR3 bases are TGTGCCAGCAGCCCGACCTGGACGGAGACCCAGTACTTC. Translated, it gives CASSPTWTETQYF. Using reference TRBV7-3 and TRBJ2-5 for the parts outside the CDR3, the full variable domain is GAGVSQTPSNKVTEKGKYVELRCDPISGHTALYWYRQSLGQGPEFLIYFQGTGAADDSGLPNDRFFAVRPEGSVSTLKIQRTERGDSAVYLCASSPTWTETQYFGPGTRLLVL.

This chain connects TRBV9 to TRBJ2-6; perhaps TRBD2 as D (6 bases). The CDR3 is made up of 16 amino acids. Per the germline V gene, CDR1 is SGDLS and CDR2 is YYNGEE. The V end was cut by 3 bases, the J end by 1 base, with 11 bases between. Written as DNA, the CDR3 is TGTGCCAGCAGCGCGGGAGTGGGGTCTGGGGCCAACGTCCTGACTTTC. Protein: CASSAGVGSGANVLTF.

J is TRBJ2-3 and V is TRBV5-1, with 8 bases fitting TRBD2. Germline V gene lookup returns CDR1 SGHRS and CDR2 YFSETQ. This CDR3 comprises 16 residues. Trimming at V came to 0 bases and at J to 2 bases, leaving 5 bases not matched to a gene. CDR3 sequence reads: CASSLVLREATDTQYF. The CDR3 nucleotides are TGCGCCAGCAGCTTGGTCTTGCGGGAGGCCACAGATACGCAGTATTTT.

The chain is built from TRBV28 and TRBJ1-5; tentative D call: TRBD1 (6 bases). Germline V gene lookup returns CDR1 MDHEN and CDR2 SYDVKM. V was trimmed by 6 bases and J by 7 bases, leaving 13 bases between them. There are 13 residues in the CDR3. CDR3 nucleotide sequence: TGTGCCAGCAGCCGGACAGTTTGGCAGCCCCAGCATTTT. This encodes CASSRTVWQPQHF.

V gene TRBV11-1 combines with J gene TRBJ2-3, with a tentative D call TRBD2 (6 bases). There are 15 residues in the CDR3. V dropped 4 bases and J dropped 0 bases, with 11 bases sitting between them. Looked up from germline, CDR1 is SGHAT and CDR2 is FQDESV (reference sequence). CDR3 residues: CASSSSGTSTDTQYF. CDR3 in DNA: TGTGCCAGCAGCTCTTCCGGGACTAGCACAGATACGCAGTATTTT.

The chain carries TRBV27 and TRBJ2-6; D is ambiguous. The V gene lost 4 bases and the J gene lost 0 bases, with 7 bases spanning the gap. The CDR3 contains 15 residues. Germline V CDR1 and CDR2: MNHEY, SMNVEV (reference sequence). CDR3 sequence: CASSSLSSGANVLTF. The DNA for the CDR3 is TGTGCCAGCAGTTCCCTGAGCTCTGGGGCCAACGTCCTGACTTTC.

CDR3 DNA: TGCGCCAGCAGCTTGGCGAACAGTCAAGAGACCCAGTACTTC. Translated: CASSLANSQETQYF. The gene calls are TRBV5-1 and TRBJ2-5; D is unclear. CDR1 and CDR2 from the germline V gene are SGHRS and YFSETQ. The V end was cut by 0 bases, the J end by 2 bases, with 8 bases between. This CDR3 has 14 amino acids.

The chain is built from TRBV30 and TRBJ2-5, with 12 bases matching TRBD2. The J call may be in error: the DNA end matches TRBJ2-7 better. The CDR3 spans 13 residues. Germline CDR1 is GTSNPN and CDR2 is SVGIG (reference sequence). The DNA for the CDR3 is TGTGCCTGGAGTGTACTAGCGGGAGGCGAGCAGTACTTC. Translation gives CAWSVLAGGEQYF.

This clone was picked up one time. This sample includes further DNA sequences coding for the same CDR3. The chain combines TRBV5-1 with TRBJ2-1, with a weak D call TRBD2 (6 bases). Germline V lookup: CDR1 SGHRS, CDR2 YFSETQ. There are 15 residues in the CDR3. V shed 4 bases and J shed 0 bases, with 11 bases lying between them. The CDR3 DNA is TGCGCCAGCAGCCTTAGCGGCAGCTCCTACAATGAGCAGTTCTTC. It is translated as CASSLSGSSYNEQFF.

V usage is TRBV20-1 and J usage is TRBJ2-1; D gene uncertain. Trimming took off 3 bases at V and 5 bases at J, with 5 bases between the two ends. CDR1 and CDR2 from the germline V gene are DFQATT and SNEGSKA (reference sequence). The CDR3 contains 11 residues. The CDR3: CSASSNNEQFF. The CDR3 DNA reads TGCAGTGCTAGCTCTAACAATGAGCAGTTCTTC.

The chain combines TRBV9 with TRBJ1-6; a possible D gene is TRBD1 (6 bases). The CDR3 consists of 14 residues. V was shortened by 3 bases and J by 9 bases, with 13 bases between the two germline ends. Germline lookup yields CDR1 SGDLS and CDR2 YYNGEE. Here the CDR3 reads CASSGRGGSSPLHF. CDR3 in DNA: TGTGCCAGCAGCGGGAGAGGGGGAAGTTCACCCCTCCACTTT.

The chain couples TRBV29-1 to TRBJ2-1, with D tentatively TRBD1 (6 bases). Deletions cut 5 bases from V and 0 bases from J, with 11 bases between. Germline CDR1 SQVTM, CDR2 ANQGSEA. This CDR3 contains 14 residues. CDR3 sequence (DNA): TGCAGCGTTCATGAGGACAGCTCCTACAATGAGCAGTTCTTC. Amino acid sequence: CSVHEDSSYNEQFF.

The V call is TRBV28, the J call TRBJ1-5; D uncertain. CDR1 MDHEN and CDR2 SYDVKM come from the germline V gene. V lost 3 bases to trimming and J lost 7 bases, with 7 bases between them. CDR3 length equals 12 residues. The CDR3 loop reads CASSFPGQPQHF. CDR3 nucleotide sequence: TGTGCCAGCAGTTTTCCGGGACAGCCCCAGCATTTT.

The chain carries TRBV19 and TRBJ1-1, with TRBD1 matching over 9 bases. Germline V gene lookup returns CDR1 LNHDA and CDR2 SQIVND (reference sequence). The CDR3 spans 18 residues. V was pared by 7 bases and J by 3 bases, with 18 bases of the junction left unmatched. The CDR3 sequence is CASTKLDRGLARDTEAFF. The CDR3 DNA sequence: TGTGCCAGTACCAAATTGGACAGGGGTCTTGCGCGAGACACTGAAGCTTTCTTT. Full variable domain (remainder filled in from reference TRBV19 and TRBJ1-1): DGGITQSPKYLFRKEGQNVTLSCEQNLNHDAMYWYRQDPGQGLRLIYYSQIVNDFQKGDIAEGYSVSREKKESFPLTVTSAQKNPTAFYLCASTKLDRGLARDTEAFFGQGTRLTVV.

The chain carries TRBV6-1 and TRBJ1-4, with TRBD1 identical over 8 bases. The V gene end was trimmed by 1 base and the J gene end by 7 bases; junction bases not matched to a gene: 5. Per germline, CDR1 MNHNS and CDR2 SASEGT. This CDR3 contains 15 residues. The CDR3 spells CASSEEDRAREKLFF. Written as DNA, the CDR3 is TGTGCCAGCAGTGAAGAGGACAGGGCGCGTGAAAAACTGTTTTTT.

The chain employs TRBV5-4 and TRBJ1-2; tentative D call: TRBD1 (5 bases). CDR1 is SGHNT, CDR2 YYREEE, per germline (reference sequence). Trimming left V 0 bases short and J 8 bases short, with 11 bases between. The CDR3 totals 13 residues. The CDR3 region has the DNA TGTGCCAGCAGCTTGGACAGGATTGGGGGCTACACCTTC. Translation: CASSLDRIGGYTF.

The chain combines TRBV5-4 with TRBJ1-6; D ambiguous. V was cut by 2 bases and J by 7 bases, with 10 bases left in between. In germline, CDR1 is SGHNT, CDR2 YYREEE (reference sequence). This CDR3 spans 14 amino acids. CDR3: CASSLYGGNSPLHF. The CDR3 DNA reads TGTGCCAGCAGCTTATACGGAGGGAATTCACCCCTCCACTTT.

The chain joins TRBV7-2 to TRBJ1-1, with 10 nucleotides matching TRBD1. The CDR3 is 16 amino acids. Germline lookup yields CDR1 SGHTA and CDR2 FQGNSA. With V trimmed by 4 bases and J by 3 bases, 8 bases remained unmatched. CDR3 sequence reads: CASSSKGQGYDTEAFF. In nucleotides, the CDR3 is TGTGCCAGCAGCTCAAAGGGACAGGGGTACGACACTGAAGCTTTCTTT.